These 21 T cell receptor beta chains came from one sample sequenced in a study of control samples from healthy donors and cancer patients. Sequencing was performed with immunoSEQ multiplex PCR; in TCRdb, only in-frame clones are kept and a portion is missing. The sample lists 55,000 to 65,000 clones, about 90% occurring once. The sample taken for sequencing was PBMCs. The receptors shown here come from a woman aged 60 to 75 with lung cancer.

The V call is TRBV27, the J call TRBJ1-1; tentatively, D is TRBD1 (6 bases). The germline gives CDR1 MNHEY, CDR2 SMNVEV (reference sequence). The CDR3 spans 15 residues. V shed 0 bases and J shed 4 bases, with 12 bases lying between them. This CDR3 reads CASSLSWGLGTEAFF. The DNA for the CDR3 is TGTGCCAGCAGTTTATCTTGGGGGCTGGGCACTGAAGCTTTCTTT.

The J gene is TRBJ1-1, the V gene TRBV7-3; D is uncertain. V gave up 2 bases and J gave up 1 base, with 8 bases separating them. This CDR3 spans 14 amino acids. Germline values: CDR1 SGHTA, CDR2 FQGTGA. In DNA, the CDR3 is TGTGCCAGCAGCTTACAAAGCGGGAACACTGAAGCTTTCTTT. Amino acid sequence: CASSLQSGNTEAFF.

The J gene is TRBJ2-3, the V gene TRBV7-3; D is perhaps TRBD1 or TRBD2 (5 bases each). This CDR3 comprises 14 residues. V was shortened by 3 bases and J by 5 bases, with 12 bases between the two germline ends. CDR1 and CDR2 from the germline V gene are SGHTA and FQGTGA. In DNA, the CDR3 is TGTGCCAGCAGCTTGGGACCGAGGGGAGATACGCAGTATTTT. This sequence encodes CASSLGPRGDTQYF.

This chain joins TRBV20-1 and TRBJ1-1, with D unresolved. Germline CDR1 reads DFQATT; CDR2 reads SNEGSKA (reference sequence). V lost 0 bases to trimming and J lost 8 bases, with 7 bases between them. CDR3 length equals 11 residues. The CDR3 DNA sequence: TGCAGTGCTAGAGATTATCGCGAAGCTTTCTTT. It encodes CSARDYREAFF.

The chain couples TRBV9 to TRBJ2-5, with 7 bases lining up with TRBD1. V was clipped by 4 bases and J by 1 base; unmatched bases: 7. Germline loops: CDR1 SGDLS, CDR2 YYNGEE. This CDR3 comprises 15 residues. The CDR3 loop is CASSTPGTAQETQYF. The DNA of the CDR3 is TGTGCCAGCAGCACGCCCGGGACAGCCCAAGAGACCCAGTACTTC. Full variable domain (rest looked up from reference TRBV9 and TRBJ2-5): DSGVTQTPKHLITATGQRVTLRCSPRSGDLSVYWYQQSLDQGLQFLIQYYNGEERAKGNILERFSAQQFPDLHSELNLSSLELGDSALYFCASSTPGTAQETQYFGPGTRLLVL.

The chain links TRBV5-5 to TRBJ2-4, with a tentative D call TRBD1 (7 bases). The V gene's germline CDR1 is SGHKS and CDR2 YYEKEE (reference sequence). This CDR3 has 13 amino acids. V lost 0 bases and J 15 bases, leaving 16 bases between the germline ends. The CDR3 here is CASSLAGGGRRYF. CDR3 DNA: TGTGCCAGCAGCTTGGCTGGAGGGGGCAGGAGGTACTTC.

The chain recombines TRBV6-1 with TRBJ2-1; D gene uncertain. Germline loops: CDR1 MNHNS, CDR2 SASEGT. The CDR3 spans 12 residues. V was clipped by 1 base and J by 5 bases, with 3 bases between them. This CDR3 is CASSEVNNEQFF. CDR3 sequence (DNA): TGTGCCAGCAGTGAAGTGAACAATGAGCAGTTCTTC.

The chain carries TRBV5-5 and TRBJ1-3; the D gene is possibly TRBD1 (5 bases). Trimming removed 6 bases at V and 2 bases at J, with 18 bases between. Germline assignment: CDR1 SGHKS and CDR2 YYEKEE (reference sequence). This CDR3 comprises 16 residues. The CDR3 bases are TGTGCCAGCACCTCCTGGGACCCAGCGGCTGGAAACACCATATATTTT. It is translated as CASTSWDPAAGNTIYF.

J is TRBJ2-2 and V is TRBV5-1; the match to TRBD1 covers 8 bases. The CDR3 is 15 amino acids. V shed 3 bases, J shed 7 bases, and the junction held 8 bases outside the gene matches. Germline CDR1 is SGHRS and CDR2 is YFSETQ. The CDR3 sequence is CASSSIQGAGGELFF. CDR3 coding DNA: TGCGCCAGCAGCTCGATCCAGGGGGCCGGCGGGGAGCTGTTTTTT.

The J gene is TRBJ1-5, the V gene TRBV6-1; perhaps TRBD1 as D (5 bases). CDR1 and CDR2 (germline): MNHNS, SASEGT. The CDR3 has 17 amino acids. The ends were cut back, 1 base at V and 0 bases at J, with 13 bases in the middle. The CDR3 DNA reads TGTGCCAGCAGTGAAGGGACACCCCCTTATAGCAATCAGCCCCAGCATTTT. Translating gives CASSEGTPPYSNQPQHF.

The rearrangement uses TRBV19 and TRBJ2-1; 12 bases fit TRBD2. Germline values: CDR1 LNHDA, CDR2 SQIVND (reference sequence). The length of the CDR3 is 17 residues. J gave up 6 bases and V 0 bases, and 6 bases lay outside the gene matches. DNA of the CDR3: TGTGCCAGTAGTATAGATTCTAGCGGGAGGGCCCGCAATGAGCAGTTCTTC. Encoded protein: CASSIDSSGRARNEQFF.

The V gene is TRBV18, the J gene TRBJ1-2; 12 bases fit TRBD1. Unmatched junction bases numbered 1, after V lost 0 bases and J lost 5 bases. Germline loops: CDR1 KGHSH, CDR2 LQKENI. This CDR3 is built from 15 residues. The CDR3 coding sequence is TGTGCCAGCTCACCACCGGGACAGGGGGCGTATGGCTACACCTTC. Protein product: CASSPPGQGAYGYTF.

The V call is TRBV9, the J call TRBJ2-2; possibly TRBD2 for D (6 bases). The germline V gene has CDR1 SGDLS and CDR2 YYNGEE. This CDR3 comprises 16 residues. The V gene lost 3 bases and the J gene lost 0 bases, with 12 bases spanning the gap. CDR3 loop: CASSARDFANTGELFF. The CDR3 DNA reads TGTGCCAGCAGCGCTCGGGACTTCGCGAACACCGGGGAGCTGTTTTTT.

V usage is TRBV3-1 (or the pseudogene TRBV3-2) and J usage is TRBJ1-1, with D uncertain. V shed 2 bases and J shed 0 bases, with 7 bases lying between them. The CDR3 sequence is 14 residues long. Germline CDR1 LGHDT, CDR2 YNNKEL (reference sequence). The CDR3 DNA is TGTGCCAGCAGCCAATTACAGATGAACACTGAAGCTTTCTTT. Its protein is CASSQLQMNTEAFF.

V usage is TRBV2 and J usage is TRBJ2-7; perhaps TRBD2 as D (6 bases). This CDR3 is 14 amino acids long. The germline gives CDR1 SNHLY, CDR2 FYNNEI. Trimming shortened V by 4 bases and J by 0 bases, and 10 bases separated the two germline ends. For the CDR3, the DNA is TGTGCCAGCAGTGTGGGGCGGGACTCCTACGAGCAGTACTTC. It yields the protein CASSVGRDSYEQYF. The full variable domain, completed using reference TRBV2 and TRBJ2-7, is EPEVTQTPSHQVTQMGQEVILRCVPISNHLYFYWYRQILGQKVEFLVSFYNNEISEKSEIFDDQFSVERPDGSNFTLKIRSTKLEDSAMYFCASSVGRDSYEQYFGPGTRLTVT.

The chain employs TRBV15 and TRBJ2-7; D is undetermined. This CDR3 spans 14 amino acids. CDR1 is LNHNV, CDR2 YYDKDF, per germline (reference sequence). V was pared by 0 bases and J by 3 bases, with 9 bases between. The CDR3 loop reads CATSRDPGRYEQYF. CDR3 sequence (DNA): TGTGCCACCAGCAGAGATCCAGGCCGCTACGAGCAGTACTTC. Supplemented by reference TRBV15 and TRBJ2-7, the full variable domain reads DAMVIQNPRYQVTQFGKPVTLSCSQTLNHNVMYWYQQKSSQAPKLLFHYYDKDFNNEADTPDNFQSRRPNTSFCFLDIRSPGLGDTAMYLCATSRDPGRYEQYFGPGTRLTVT.

The V and J genes are TRBV3-1 (or the pseudogene TRBV3-2) and TRBJ1-6; possible D gene TRBD1, 6 bases. Deletions cut 1 base from V and 5 bases from J, with 9 bases between. This CDR3 has 15 amino acids. Germline V lookup: CDR1 LGHDT, CDR2 YNNKEL (reference sequence). The CDR3 reads CASSQGTEDNSPLHF. The CDR3 DNA sequence: TGTGCCAGCAGCCAAGGGACAGAGGATAATTCACCCCTCCACTTT.

The chain uses TRBV29-1 and TRBJ1-4; D remains ambiguous. Germline V gene lookup returns CDR1 SQVTM and CDR2 ANQGSEA. Between the trimmed V and J ends, which lost 6 bases and 3 bases, there was a span of 11 bases. The CDR3 spans 13 residues. Here the CDR3 reads CSVGWRPNEKLFF. The CDR3 DNA sequence: TGCAGCGTCGGGTGGAGACCTAATGAAAAACTGTTTTTT.

The chain carries TRBV19 and TRBJ1-5; D is possibly TRBD1 (6 bases). Trimming pared 5 bases from V and 5 bases from J, leaving 16 bases between. CDR1 and CDR2 from the germline V gene are LNHDA and SQIVND (reference sequence). The CDR3 consists of 15 residues. The CDR3 DNA sequence: TGTGCCAGTAGTTCGAGGGGGGCGCCGGATCAGCCCCAGCATTTT. Translated, it gives CASSSRGAPDQPQHF.

In its sample, this clone was seen once. The chain is built from TRBV3-1 (or the pseudogene TRBV3-2) and TRBJ2-7; D remains unclear. The CDR3 spans 15 residues. CDR1 is LGHDT and CDR2 is YNNKEL in the germline V gene (reference sequence). V lost 1 base and J lost 7, with 17 bases in between. The CDR3 nucleotides are TGTGCCAGCAGCCAAGTAGTATTAACCCATAGTGAGCAGTACTTC. Amino acids: CASSQVVLTHSEQYF.

The chain combines TRBV14 with TRBJ1-1, with 8 nucleotides matching TRBD1. This CDR3 region has 17 residues. From germline, CDR1 is SGHDN and CDR2 FVKESK. After removal of 5 bases from V and 4 bases from J, the junction contained 15 bases not matched to a gene. The CDR3 region is CASSTPDRVNSGTEAFF. The CDR3 DNA reads as TGTGCCAGCAGCACTCCGGACAGGGTTAATTCGGGCACTGAAGCTTTCTTT.